The 5 T cell receptor beta chains given below trace back to one sample, sequenced in a study of control samples from healthy donors and cancer patients. The data were produced by immunoSEQ multiplex PCR, yet TCRdb's version contains in-frame clones alone and is incomplete. Here the sample spans approximately 120,000 clones, 80% to 90% being singletons. The specimen sequenced was blood. The receptors derive from a man in his 60s in good health.

The chain joins TRBV5-4 to TRBJ2-7; 11 bases are shared with TRBD2. V was clipped by 5 bases and J by 4 bases; unmatched bases: 5. The CDR3 runs to 14 residues. Germline V gene sequence: CDR1 SGHNT, CDR2 YYREEE (reference sequence). The CDR3 nucleotides read TGTGCCAGCAGTAGCGGGGGGGCGGGTTACGAGCAGTACTTC. This codes for CASSSGGAGYEQYF.

The V call is TRBV19, the J call TRBJ1-6, with no clear D. Germline values: CDR1 LNHDA, CDR2 SQIVND (reference sequence). Trimming took off 6 bases at V and 5 bases at J, with 14 bases between the two ends. The CDR3 covers 15 residues. CDR3 sequence (DNA): TGTGCCAGTAGAAGCCAAGGCGGAGATAATTCACCCCTCCACTTT. Translation: CASRSQGGDNSPLHF.

The chain couples TRBV5-4 to TRBJ2-7, with TRBD2 matching 8 bases. The J segment lost 4 bases and the V segment lost 4 bases, leaving 7 bases of the junction unmatched. CDR3 size: 14 residues. The germline V gene encodes CDR1 SGHNT and CDR2 YYREEE (reference sequence). The CDR3 is CASSRGGHVYEQYF. The CDR3 DNA is TGTGCCAGCAGCCGGGGGGGACACGTATACGAGCAGTACTTC.

The CDR3 spells CASSEGGVLRNGAFF. DNA of the CDR3: TGTGCCAGCAGTGAAGGAGGGGTGCTTAGGAACGGAGCTTTCTTT. This chain uses TRBV2 with TRBJ1-1, with a tentative D call TRBD1 (5 bases). The length of the CDR3 is 15 residues. Deletions cut 1 base from V and 10 bases from J, with 19 bases between. CDR1 is SNHLY, CDR2 FYNNEI, per germline.

The gene calls are TRBV18 and TRBJ1-1, with D perhaps TRBD1 (6 bases). V was pared by 0 bases and J by 1 base, with 12 bases between. The CDR3 totals 16 residues. Per germline, CDR1 KGHSH and CDR2 LQKENI. CDR3 in DNA: TGTGCCAGCTCACCACCTGGTATACAGGGGAACACTGAAGCTTTCTTT. This translates into CASSPPGIQGNTEAFF.